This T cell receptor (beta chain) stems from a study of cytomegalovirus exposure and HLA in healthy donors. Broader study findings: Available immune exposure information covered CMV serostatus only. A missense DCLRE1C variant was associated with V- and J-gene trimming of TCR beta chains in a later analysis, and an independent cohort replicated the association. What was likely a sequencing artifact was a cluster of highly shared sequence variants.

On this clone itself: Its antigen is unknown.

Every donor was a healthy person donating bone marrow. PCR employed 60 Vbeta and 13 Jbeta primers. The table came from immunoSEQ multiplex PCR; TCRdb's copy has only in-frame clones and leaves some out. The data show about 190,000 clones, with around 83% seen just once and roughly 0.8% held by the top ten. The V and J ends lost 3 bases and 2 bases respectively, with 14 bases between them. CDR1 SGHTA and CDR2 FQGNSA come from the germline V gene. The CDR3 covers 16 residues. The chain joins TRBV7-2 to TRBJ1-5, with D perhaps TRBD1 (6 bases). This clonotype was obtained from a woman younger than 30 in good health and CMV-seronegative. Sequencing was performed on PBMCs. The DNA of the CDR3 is TGTGCCAGCAGCTTCACCGCAGGGGTTCGCAATCAGCCCCAGCATTTT. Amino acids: CASSFTAGVRNQPQHF.